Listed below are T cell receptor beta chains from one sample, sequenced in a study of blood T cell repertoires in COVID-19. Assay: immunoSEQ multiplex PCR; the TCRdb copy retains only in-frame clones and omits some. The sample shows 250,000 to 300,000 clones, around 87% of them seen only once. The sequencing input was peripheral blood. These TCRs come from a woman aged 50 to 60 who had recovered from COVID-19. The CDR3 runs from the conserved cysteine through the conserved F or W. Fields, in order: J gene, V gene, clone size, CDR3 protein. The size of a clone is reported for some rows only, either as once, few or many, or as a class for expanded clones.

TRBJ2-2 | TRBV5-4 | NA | CASSSSGGGRGTGELFF
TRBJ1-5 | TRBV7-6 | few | CASSLLGGMDSNQPQHF
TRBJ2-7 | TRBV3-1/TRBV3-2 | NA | CASSQEAFSYEQYF
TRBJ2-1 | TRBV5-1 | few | CASSFGQGNEQFF
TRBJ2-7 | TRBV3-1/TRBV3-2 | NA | CASSRSSYEQYF
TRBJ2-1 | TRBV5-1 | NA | CASGNRDNEQFF
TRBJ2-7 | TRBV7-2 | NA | CASSSQGYGEQYF
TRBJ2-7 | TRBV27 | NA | CASSLWTGQTYEQYF
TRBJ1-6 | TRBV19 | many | CASSLGTEGSPLHF
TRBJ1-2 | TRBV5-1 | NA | CASRTGNGYTF
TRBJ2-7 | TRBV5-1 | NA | CASSLGGTDSSYEQYF
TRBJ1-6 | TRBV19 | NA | CASSIPSRARSPLHF
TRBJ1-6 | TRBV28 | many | CASSPSYNSPLHF
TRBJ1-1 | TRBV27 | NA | CASSLVPLRGTEAFF
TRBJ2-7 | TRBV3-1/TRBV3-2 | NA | CASSRGTGSYEQYF
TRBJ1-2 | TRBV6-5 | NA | CASSYSSAGGNGYTF
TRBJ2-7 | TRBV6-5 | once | CASSSRLAGRYEQYF
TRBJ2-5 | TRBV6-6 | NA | CASSFWLGGQETQYF
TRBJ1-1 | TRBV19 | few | CASSQAGGVEAFF
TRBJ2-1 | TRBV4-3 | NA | CASSQEGLAIYNEQFF